These T cell receptor beta chains were read from a single sample in a study of CD8 T cells in Susac syndrome. TCRdb re-called the immunoSEQ multiplex PCR reads through MiXCR, storing one row per CDR3 protein. This sample has 65,000 to 80,000 distinct CDR3 sequences, with around 90% found just once. The sequenced material came from CD8+ T cells from PBMCs. These receptors were taken from a human donor with multiple sclerosis. The CDR3 runs from the conserved cysteine through the conserved F or W. A D gene is named only where the DNA matches it firmly. Size is omitted from some rows. Given values are once, few, many or a class for expanded clones.

d_call | j_call | v_call | clone_size | cdr3_aa | cdr3_nt
TRBD1 | TRBJ2-1 | TRBV5-6 | once | CASSSPAQGVNEQFF | TGTGCCAGCAGCTCCCCGGCACAGGGGGTAAATGAGCAGTTCTTC
. | TRBJ1-1 | TRBV27 | . | CASSSLDWNTEVFF | TGTGCCAGCAGCTCCTTGGATTGGAACACTGAAGTTTTCTTT
. | TRBJ2-1 | TRBV5-1 | . | CASSWAEYNEQFF | TGCGCCAGCAGCTGGGCGGAATACAATGAGCAGTTCTTC
. | TRBJ1-1 | TRBV5-1 | . | CASSLMWTELNTEAFF | TGCGCCAGCAGCTTAATGTGGACGGAGCTGAACACTGAAGCTTTCTTT
. | TRBJ1-5 | TRBV24-1 | once | CATSDSNQPQHF | TGTGCCACCAGTGATAGCAATCAGCCCCAGCATTTT
. | TRBJ1-3 | TRBV28 | . | CASSFHSGNTIYF | TGTGCCAGCAGTTTCCACTCTGGAAACACCATATATTTT
TRBD1 | TRBJ2-1 | TRBV5-1 | . | CASSARGPYNEQFF | TGCGCCAGCAGCGCCAGGGGGCCGTACAATGAGCAGTTCTTC
TRBD1 | TRBJ2-2 | TRBV27 | . | CASSPQGAGELFF | TGTGCCAGCAGTCCCCAGGGGGCCGGGGAGCTGTTTTTT
TRBD1 | TRBJ1-5 | TRBV7-9 | . | CASSFGTVSNQPQHF | TGTGCCAGCAGCTTTGGGACAGTTAGCAATCAGCCCCAGCATTTT
TRBD2 | TRBJ2-5 | TRBV28 | . | CASTPLAGQETQYF | TGTGCCAGCACCCCCCTAGCGGGGCAAGAGACCCAGTACTTC
. | TRBJ2-7 | TRBV29-1 | . | CSVLVRGYEQYF | TGCAGCGTGCTGGTGAGGGGGTACGAGCAGTACTTC
. | TRBJ2-7 | TRBV4-1 | . | CASSQVKDSDYEQYF | TGCGCCAGCAGCCAAGTTAAGGACTCCGACTACGAGCAGTACTTC
TRBD2 | TRBJ2-1 | TRBV28 | . | CASSSGLAGHEQFF | TGTGCCAGCAGTTCAGGACTAGCGGGCCATGAGCAGTTCTTC
. | TRBJ1-2 | TRBV9 | . | CASSVGGVGGYTF | TGTGCCAGCAGCGTAGGGGGAGTCGGTGGCTACACCTTC
TRBD1 | TRBJ2-7 | TRBV10-2 | . | CASSGTGYMLEQYF | TGCGCCAGCAGTGGGACAGGCTACATGTTAGAGCAGTACTTC
. | TRBJ2-5 | TRBV12-3/TRBV12-4 | . | CASSFPPGETQYF | TGTGCCAGCAGTTTCCCCCCTGGGGAGACCCAGTACTTC
. | TRBJ2-3 | TRBV27 | . | CASSSISSTDTQYF | TGTGCCAGCAGTTCCATTTCTAGCACAGATACGCAGTATTTT
. | TRBJ2-7 | TRBV28 | . | CASSLWATDYEQYF | TGTGCCAGCAGTTTATGGGCGACAGACTACGAGCAGTACTTC
. | TRBJ1-1 | TRBV27 | . | CASSPTGSGTEAFF | TGTGCCAGCAGTCCCACAGGGTCGGGCACTGAAGCTTTCTTT
TRBD2 | TRBJ2-7 | TRBV4-1 | few | CASSQGSGGSSYEQYF | TGCGCCAGCAGCCAAGGTAGCGGGGGGAGCTCCTACGAGCAGTACTTC
. | TRBJ2-2 | TRBV6-6 | . | CASSREGHTGELFF | TGTGCCAGCAGTCGGGAAGGGCACACCGGGGAGCTGTTTTTT
TRBD1 | TRBJ1-1 | TRBV27 | . | CASSPGTGLAAFF | TGTGCCAGCAGTCCAGGGACAGGTTTGGCAGCTTTCTTT
. | TRBJ2-1 | TRBV19 | . | CASSPLTYNEQFF | TGTGCCAGTAGTCCCCTGACCTACAATGAGCAGTTCTTC
. | TRBJ2-1 | TRBV4-2 | . | CASSQERYRDWTYNEQFF | TGTGCCAGCAGCCAAGAACGATATAGAGACTGGACCTACAATGAGCAGTTCTTC
TRBD1 | TRBJ1-5 | TRBV27 | . | CASSPGQGPQPQHF | TGTGCCAGCAGTCCGGGACAGGGGCCTCAGCCCCAGCATTTT
TRBD2 | TRBJ2-7 | TRBV15 | . | CATSRDRPSGTSYEQYF | TGTGCCACCAGCAGAGATCGGCCTAGCGGGACCTCCTACGAGCAGTACTTC
TRBD2 | TRBJ2-1 | TRBV10-3 | . | CAIISSGGSIYNEQFF | TGTGCCATCATTTCCAGCGGGGGGTCCATCTACAATGAGCAGTTCTTC
TRBD2 | TRBJ2-7 | TRBV12-3/TRBV12-4 | . | CASSLGAGSSYEQYF | TGTGCCAGCAGTTTAGGAGCGGGGAGCTCCTACGAGCAGTACTTC
. | TRBJ2-7 | TRBV28 | . | CASSPRVSSYEQYF | TGTGCCAGCAGTCCCAGGGTCAGCTCCTACGAGCAGTACTTC
TRBD2 | TRBJ2-1 | TRBV2 | . | CASRELRGSNNEQFF | TGTGCCAGCAGGGAATTGCGCGGGAGTAACAATGAGCAGTTCTTC
. | TRBJ2-7 | TRBV27 | . | CASSLASSYEQYF | TGTGCCAGCAGTTTAGCAAGCTCCTACGAGCAGTACTTC
TRBD1 | TRBJ1-1 | TRBV6-6 | . | CASSARDSERGTEAFF | TGTGCCAGCAGTGCCCGGGACAGTGAACGGGGAACTGAAGCTTTCTTT
. | TRBJ2-7 | TRBV4-2 | . | CASSQDTGESSYEQYF | TGTGCCAGCAGCCAAGACACGGGGGAAAGCTCCTACGAGCAGTACTTC
. | TRBJ1-2 | TRBV28 | . | CASTPSLRPSPNYGYTF | TGTGCCAGCACCCCGTCATTACGGCCCTCTCCTAACTATGGCTACACCTTC
TRBD1 | TRBJ1-1 | TRBV5-1 | . | CASRVDRGLAEAFF | TGCGCCAGCAGGGTGGACAGGGGTCTCGCTGAAGCTTTCTTT
. | TRBJ2-1 | TRBV27 | . | CASSFEGDSYNEQFF | TGTGCCAGCAGTTTCGAGGGGGACTCCTACAATGAGCAGTTCTTC
. | TRBJ1-5 | TRBV24-1 | . | CATSDLNSNQPQHF | TGTGCCACCAGTGATTTGAATAGCAATCAGCCCCAGCATTTT
. | TRBJ2-1 | TRBV3-1 | . | CASSQSNSPINEQFF | TGTGCCAGCAGCCAATCGAATAGTCCCATCAATGAGCAGTTCTTC